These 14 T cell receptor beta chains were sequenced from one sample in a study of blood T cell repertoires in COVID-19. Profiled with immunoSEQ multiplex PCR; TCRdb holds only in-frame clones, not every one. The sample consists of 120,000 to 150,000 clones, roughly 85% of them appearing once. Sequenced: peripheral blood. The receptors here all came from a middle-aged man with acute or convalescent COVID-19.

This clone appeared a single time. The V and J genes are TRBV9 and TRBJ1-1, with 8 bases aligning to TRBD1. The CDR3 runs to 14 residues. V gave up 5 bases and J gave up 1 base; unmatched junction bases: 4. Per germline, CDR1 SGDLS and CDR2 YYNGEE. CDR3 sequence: CASSRGQENTEAFF. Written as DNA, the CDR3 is TGTGCCAGCAGTCGGGGACAGGAGAACACTGAAGCTTTCTTT.

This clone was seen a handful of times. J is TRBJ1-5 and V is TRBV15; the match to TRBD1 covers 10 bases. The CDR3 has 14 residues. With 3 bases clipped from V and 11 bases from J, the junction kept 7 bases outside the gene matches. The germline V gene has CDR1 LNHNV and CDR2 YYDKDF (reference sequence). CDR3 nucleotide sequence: TGTGCCACCAGCAGGGAGACAGGGGGCGAGTCCCAGCATTTT. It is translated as CATSRETGGESQHF.

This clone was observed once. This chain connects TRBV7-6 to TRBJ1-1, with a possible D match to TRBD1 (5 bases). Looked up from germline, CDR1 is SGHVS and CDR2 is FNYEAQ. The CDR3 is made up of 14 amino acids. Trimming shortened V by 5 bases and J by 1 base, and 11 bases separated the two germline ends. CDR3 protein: CASSRGLGNTEAFF. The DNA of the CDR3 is TGTGCCAGCAGCCGGGGACTGGGGAACACTGAAGCTTTCTTT.

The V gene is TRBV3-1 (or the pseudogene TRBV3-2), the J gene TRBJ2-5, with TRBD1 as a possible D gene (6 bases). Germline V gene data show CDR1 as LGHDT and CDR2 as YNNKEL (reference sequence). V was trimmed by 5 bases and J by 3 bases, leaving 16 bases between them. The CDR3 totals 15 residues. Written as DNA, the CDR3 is TGTGCCAGCAGCTCACCGGTCGGACAGAAAGAGACCCAGTACTTC. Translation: CASSSPVGQKETQYF.

CDR3 region: CSANSNTEAFF. The CDR3 DNA reads as TGCAGTGCTAACTCTAACACTGAAGCTTTCTTT. The chain carries TRBV20-1 and TRBJ1-1; D remains ambiguous. The CDR3 is 11 amino acids. Germline values: CDR1 DFQATT, CDR2 SNEGSKA (reference sequence). The V end lost 4 bases, the J end lost 2 bases, and 5 bases lay between the germline ends.

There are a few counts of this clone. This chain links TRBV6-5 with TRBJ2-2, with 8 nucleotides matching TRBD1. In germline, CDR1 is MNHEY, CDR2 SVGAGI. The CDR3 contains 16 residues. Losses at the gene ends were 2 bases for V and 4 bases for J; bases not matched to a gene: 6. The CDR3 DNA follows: TGTGCCAGCAGTTACACGACAGGGGTCGGCACCGGGGAGCTGTTTTTT. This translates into CASSYTTGVGTGELFF.

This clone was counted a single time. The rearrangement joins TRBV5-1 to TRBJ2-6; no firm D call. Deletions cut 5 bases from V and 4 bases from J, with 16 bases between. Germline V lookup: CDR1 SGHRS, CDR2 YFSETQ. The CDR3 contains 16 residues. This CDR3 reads CASRRQLVSGANVLTF. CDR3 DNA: TGCGCCAGCAGAAGGCAGCTTGTTAGCGGGGCCAACGTCCTGACTTTC. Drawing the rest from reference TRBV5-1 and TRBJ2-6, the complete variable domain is KAGVTQTPRYLIKTRGQQVTLSCSPISGHRSVSWYQQTPGQGLQFLFEYFSETQRNKGNFPGRFSGRQFSNSRSEMNVSTLELGDSALYLCASRRQLVSGANVLTFGAGSRLTVL.

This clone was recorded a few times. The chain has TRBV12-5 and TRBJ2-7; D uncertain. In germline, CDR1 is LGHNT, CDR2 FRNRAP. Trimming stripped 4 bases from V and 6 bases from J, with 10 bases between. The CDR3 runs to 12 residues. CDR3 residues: CASGYPESEQYF. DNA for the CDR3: TGTGCTAGTGGTTATCCCGAGAGCGAGCAGTACTTC. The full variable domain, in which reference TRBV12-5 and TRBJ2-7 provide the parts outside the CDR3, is DARVTQTPRHKVTEMGQEVTMRCQPILGHNTVFWYRQTMMQGLELLAYFRNRAPLDDSGMPKDRFSAEMPDATLATLKIQPSEPRDSAVYFCASGYPESEQYFGPGTRLTVT.

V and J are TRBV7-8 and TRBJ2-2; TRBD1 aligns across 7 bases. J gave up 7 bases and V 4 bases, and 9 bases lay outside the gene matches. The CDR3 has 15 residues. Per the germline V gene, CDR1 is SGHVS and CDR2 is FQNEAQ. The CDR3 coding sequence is TGTGCCAGCAGCTCAAGTTCAAGGGGGCTCGGGGAGCTGTTTTTT. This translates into CASSSSSRGLGELFF.

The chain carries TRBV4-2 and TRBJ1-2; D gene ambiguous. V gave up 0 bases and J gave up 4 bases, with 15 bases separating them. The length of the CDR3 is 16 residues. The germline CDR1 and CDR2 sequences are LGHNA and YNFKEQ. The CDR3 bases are TGTGCCAGCAGCCAAGATCTTACAGCATTTACCTATGGCTACACCTTC. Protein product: CASSQDLTAFTYGYTF.

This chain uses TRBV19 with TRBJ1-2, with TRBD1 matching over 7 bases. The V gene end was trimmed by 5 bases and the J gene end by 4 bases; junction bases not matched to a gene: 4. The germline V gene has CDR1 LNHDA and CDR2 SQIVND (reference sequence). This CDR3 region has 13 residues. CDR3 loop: CASSRGQRYGYTF. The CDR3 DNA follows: TGTGCCAGTAGTCGGGGACAGCGCTATGGCTACACCTTC.

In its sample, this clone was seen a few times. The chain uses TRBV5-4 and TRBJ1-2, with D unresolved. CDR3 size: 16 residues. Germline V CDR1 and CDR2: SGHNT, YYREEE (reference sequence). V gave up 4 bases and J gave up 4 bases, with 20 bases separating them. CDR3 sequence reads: CASSPVGSGSFYGYTF. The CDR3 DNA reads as TGTGCCAGCAGCCCCGTTGGGAGTGGCAGCTTCTATGGCTACACCTTC.

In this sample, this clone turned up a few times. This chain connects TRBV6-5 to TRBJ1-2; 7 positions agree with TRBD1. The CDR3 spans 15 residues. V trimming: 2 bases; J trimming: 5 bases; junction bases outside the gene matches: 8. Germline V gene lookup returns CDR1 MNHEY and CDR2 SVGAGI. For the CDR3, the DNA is TGTGCCAGCAGTTACACCTCCGGGACAGCTTATGGCTACACCTTC. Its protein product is CASSYTSGTAYGYTF.

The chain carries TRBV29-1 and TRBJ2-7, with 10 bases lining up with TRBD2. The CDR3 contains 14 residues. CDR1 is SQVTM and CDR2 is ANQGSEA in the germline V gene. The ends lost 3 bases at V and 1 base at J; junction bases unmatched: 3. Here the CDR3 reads CSVDGSGGSYEQYF. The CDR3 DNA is TGCAGCGTTGACGGTAGCGGGGGGTCCTACGAGCAGTACTTC.